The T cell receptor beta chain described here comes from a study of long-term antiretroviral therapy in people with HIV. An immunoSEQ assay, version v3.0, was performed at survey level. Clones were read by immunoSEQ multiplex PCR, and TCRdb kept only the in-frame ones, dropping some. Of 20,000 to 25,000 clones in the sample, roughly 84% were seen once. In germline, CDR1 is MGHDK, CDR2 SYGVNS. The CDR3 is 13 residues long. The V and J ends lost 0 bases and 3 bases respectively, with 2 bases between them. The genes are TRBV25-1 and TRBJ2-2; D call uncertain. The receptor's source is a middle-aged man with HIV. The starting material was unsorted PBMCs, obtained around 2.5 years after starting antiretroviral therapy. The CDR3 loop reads CASSEYYTGELFF. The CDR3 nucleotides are TGTGCCAGCAGTGAATACTACACCGGGGAGCTGTTTTTT. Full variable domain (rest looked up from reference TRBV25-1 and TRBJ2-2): EADIYQTPRYLVIGTGKKITLECSQTMGHDKMYWYQQDPGMELHLIHYSYGVNSTEKGDLSSESTVSRIRTEHFPLTLESARPSHTSQYLCASSEYYTGELFFGEGSRLTVL.